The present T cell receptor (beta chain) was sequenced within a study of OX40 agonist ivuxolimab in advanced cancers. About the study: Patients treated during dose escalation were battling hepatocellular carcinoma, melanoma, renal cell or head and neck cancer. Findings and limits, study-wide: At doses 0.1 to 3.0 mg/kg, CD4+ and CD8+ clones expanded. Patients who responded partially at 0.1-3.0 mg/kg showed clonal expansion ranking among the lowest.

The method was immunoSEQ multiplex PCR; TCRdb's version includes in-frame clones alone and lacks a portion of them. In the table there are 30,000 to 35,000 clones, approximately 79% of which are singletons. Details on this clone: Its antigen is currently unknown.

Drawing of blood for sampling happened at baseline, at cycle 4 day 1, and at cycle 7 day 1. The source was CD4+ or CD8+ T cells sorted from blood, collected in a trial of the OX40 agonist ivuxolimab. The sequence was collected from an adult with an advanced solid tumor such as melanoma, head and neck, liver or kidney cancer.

The CDR3 here is CASTLVGLNYGYTF. CDR3 DNA sequence: TGTGCCAGTACCCTCGTAGGACTGAACTATGGCTACACCTTC. V usage is TRBV19 and J usage is TRBJ1-2; D is uncertain. V shed 7 bases and J shed 2 bases, with 14 bases lying between them. This CDR3 contains 14 residues. Germline CDR1 LNHDA, CDR2 SQIVND (reference sequence).